Listed below are T cell receptor beta chains from one sample, sequenced in a study of chemoradiotherapy in HPV16-positive cancers. This table comes from immunoSEQ multiplex PCR, and its TCRdb copy is limited to in-frame clones, with some not included. The sample carries about 53,000 clones, roughly 90% recorded once. The sequencing here drew on blood, taken from a patient who underwent chemoradiotherapy. These receptors originate from a human donor with HPV-associated anogenital cancer. Each CDR3 is given with its conserved first and last residue. A D gene is named only where the DNA matches it firmly. Rows may omit the clone size; those that give it use once, few, many or a size class.

D	J	size	V	CDR3	DNA
TRBD1	TRBJ2-5	NA	TRBV6-5	CASSRGRGSQETQYF	TGTGCCAGCAGCCGAGGCAGGGGGTCCCAAGAGACCCAGTACTTC
NA	TRBJ1-5	NA	TRBV6-4	CASSDLGHYQRPQHF	TGTGCCAGCAGTGACCTTGGACATTACCAGAGGCCCCAGCATTTT
NA	TRBJ2-3	NA	TRBV6-6	CASSRRPATDTQYF	TGTGCCAGCAGCCGCCGTCCCGCGACAGATACGCAGTATTTT
TRBD1	TRBJ2-3	NA	TRBV4-1	CASSQDRTPSTDTQYF	TGCGCCAGCAGCCAGGACAGGACCCCTAGCACAGATACGCAGTATTTT
NA	TRBJ1-2	NA	TRBV5-6	CASSLIEAGGAYGYTF	TGTGCCAGCAGCTTGATCGAGGCAGGAGGGGCCTATGGCTACACCTTC
NA	TRBJ1-3	NA	TRBV7-7	CASTDSLRGFFLLYSGNTIYF	TGTGCCAGCACCGATTCCCTGAGGGGGTTCTTTCTACTTTACTCTGGAAACACCATATATTTT
TRBD2	TRBJ2-1	NA	TRBV7-7	CASSQREAGGYNEQFF	TGTGCTAGCAGCCAAAGGGAAGCGGGAGGGTACAATGAGCAGTTCTTC
NA	TRBJ2-5	few	TRBV9	CASSVLSQETQYF	TGTGCCAGCAGCGTATTGTCCCAAGAGACCCAGTACTTC
TRBD2	TRBJ2-2	NA	TRBV5-4	CASSRPSGGRNTGELFF	TGTGCCAGCAGCCGGCCTAGCGGGGGGAGGAACACCGGGGAGCTGTTTTTT
TRBD1	TRBJ2-6	NA	TRBV6-5	CASSNRGPGANVLTF	TGTGCCAGCAGCAACAGGGGGCCTGGGGCCAACGTCCTGACTTTC
NA	TRBJ2-7	NA	TRBV11-3	CASSLDHTRAGLYF	TGTGCCAGCAGCTTAGATCACACCAGGGCAGGGCTGTACTTC
NA	TRBJ1-2	once	TRBV25-1	CASSVPGRVYGYTF	TGTGCCAGCAGTGTCCCGGGCAGGGTATATGGCTACACCTTC
NA	TRBJ1-1	NA	TRBV7-2	CASSLVGGTNTEAFF	TGTGCCAGCAGCTTAGTTGGAGGGACGAACACTGAAGCTTTCTTT
TRBD2	TRBJ2-1	once	TRBV27	CASSFSGSSYNEQFF	TGTGCCAGCAGTTTCAGCGGGAGCTCCTACAATGAGCAGTTCTTC
NA	TRBJ1-2	NA	TRBV18	CASSPLGPEGGYTF	TGTGCCAGCTCACCACTGGGACCCGAGGGTGGCTACACCTTC
NA	TRBJ2-7	NA	TRBV2	CASNIDREVNEQYF	TGTGCCAGCAACATCGACAGGGAGGTTAACGAGCAGTACTTC
TRBD1	TRBJ1-2	NA	TRBV10-3	CAISERDRGSSGYTF	TGTGCCATCAGTGAGAGGGACAGGGGGTCCAGTGGCTACACCTTC
TRBD1	TRBJ1-2	NA	TRBV5-1	CASSPSGQGDVYGYTF	TGCGCCAGCAGCCCCTCCGGACAGGGGGATGTCTATGGCTACACCTTC
NA	TRBJ2-5	NA	TRBV7-3	CASSSVLGETQYF	TGTGCCAGCAGTTCCGTTCTAGGGGAGACCCAGTACTTC
NA	TRBJ2-7	NA	TRBV10-3	CAISPDSYEQYF	TGTGCCATCAGCCCGGACAGCTACGAGCAGTACTTC
NA	TRBJ1-1	NA	TRBV2	CASRTDSMNTEAFF	TGTGCCAGCAGGACAGACAGCATGAACACTGAAGCTTTCTTT
NA	TRBJ2-6	NA	TRBV7-6	CASSLNSGSGANVLTF	TGTGCCAGCAGCCTGAACTCAGGGTCCGGGGCCAACGTCCTGACTTTC
TRBD2	TRBJ2-7	NA	TRBV6-1	CASSDIGGVISYEQYF	TGTGCCAGCAGTGACATCGGGGGGGTTATCTCCTACGAGCAGTACTTC
TRBD2	TRBJ2-1	NA	TRBV5-4	CASSLGNKGLAGVGFF	TGTGCCAGCAGCTTGGGGAATAAGGGACTAGCGGGAGTAGGATTCTTC
NA	TRBJ1-2	few	TRBV7-9	CASSRRGRGYGYTF	TGTGCCAGCAGCAGGCGGGGGCGCGGCTATGGCTACACCTTC
NA	TRBJ1-6	once	TRBV19	CASTRSSYNSPLHF	TGTGCCAGTACTCGAAGCTCCTATAATTCACCCCTCCACTTT
TRBD2	TRBJ2-3	NA	TRBV11-3	CASSPSGLRTDTQYF	TGTGCCAGCAGCCCTTCGGGACTACGCACAGATACGCAGTATTTT
NA	TRBJ2-5	few	TRBV4-3	CASSQDGTQRETQYF	TGCGCCAGCAGCCAAGATGGGACGCAACGGGAGACCCAGTACTTC
NA	TRBJ1-2	NA	TRBV10-1	CASSEYGGSNYGYTF	TGCGCCAGCAGTGAGTATGGAGGGTCTAACTATGGCTACACCTTC
NA	TRBJ1-6	NA	TRBV14	CASSLSSGVGPPLHF	TGTGCCAGCAGCCTCTCTTCTGGGGTCGGGCCACCCCTCCACTTT
TRBD1	TRBJ2-7	NA	TRBV7-2	CASSAPGTGVNEQYF	TGTGCCAGCAGCGCCCCCGGGACAGGGGTCAACGAGCAGTACTTC
NA	TRBJ2-1	NA	TRBV7-3	CASSVAGSGGYNEQFF	TGTGCCAGCAGCGTCGCAGGGAGTGGGGGTTACAATGAGCAGTTCTTC
TRBD1	TRBJ1-1	NA	TRBV14	CASSQDPRGGKAEAFF	TGTGCCAGCAGCCAAGATCCGCGAGGGGGCAAAGCTGAAGCTTTCTTT